Each of the 22 T cell receptor beta chains below was sequenced from the same sample in a study of tumor-infiltrating lymphocytes in primary liver carcinoma (dated by TCRdb to about 2017). Sequencer: Illumina HiSeq 2500. A constant-region primer and ProtoScript II reverse transcriptase were used to reverse-transcribe TCRbeta-specific cDNA from roughly 0.55 ug total RNA. TCRbeta libraries were built with three nested multiplex PCR rounds, a slightly modified ARM-PCR procedure. Each of the first two PCR rounds ran for around 10 cycles using multiplex TRBV1-TRBV30 forward primers together with a Cbeta reverse primer. Through fastp at Q25 and MiXCR, TCRdb rebuilt clones from the public reads, retaining in-frame beta chains. Each record represents a unique CDR3 protein, reported with the most common genes and DNA among its rows. In all, the sample holds around 25,000 distinct CDR3 sequences, and 75% to 80% of those were seen once. Less than 35% of the sample comes from the top ten.

Without any cell sorting, total RNA and DNA were extracted together from approximately 22-30 mg of bulk tissue using the AllPrep DNA/RNA mini kit. Source material: liver tumor tissue from sampling region 5. According to the study, the label for this sample's cell subset or site signals: tumor region T5, tumor centre. All receptors derive from a woman in her 30s with primary liver carcinoma and hepatitis B virus infection.

In regard to this clonotype: One end of the junction fails to match germline, which may point to a read error. J is TRBJ1-5 and V is TRBV29-1; possible D gene TRBD1, 5 bases. CDR1 is SQVTM and CDR2 is ANQGSEA in the germline V gene. This CDR3 has 13 amino acids. CDR3 DNA: TGCAGCTCGCAGACGGGGGAGCAATCAGCCCCAGCATTT. Residues: CSSQTGEQSAPAF.

This clonotype was seen more than once but under ten times. Relative to the germline gene, one junction end is altered; a read error may explain this. J is TRBJ2-2 and V is TRBV29-1, with TRBD2 matching over 7 bases. Germline V CDR1 and CDR2: SQVTM, ANQGSEA. The CDR3 is made up of 15 amino acids. CDR3 amino acids: CNVEDAAGAPGELFF. CDR3 coding DNA: TGCAACGTTGAAGACGCCGCGGGAGCCCCCGGGGAGCTGTTTTTT.

The chain employs TRBV5-4 and TRBJ2-1; D possibly corresponds to TRBD2 (5 bases). The CDR3 has 15 amino acids. The V and J ends lost 2 bases and 7 bases respectively, with 16 bases between them. Germline lookup yields CDR1 SGHNT and CDR2 YYREEE (reference sequence). The CDR3 reads CASSFTGLGSNEQFF. CDR3 sequence (DNA): TGTGCCAGCAGCTTCACTGGGTTGGGGAGTAATGAGCAGTTCTTC.

As regards this clonotype: The CDR3 end shows no conserved phenylalanine or tryptophan, and so a read error is likely. V gene TRBV11-2 combines with J gene TRBJ2-1; 7 bases agree with TRBD2. Germline V CDR1 and CDR2: SGHAT, FQNNGV. J gave up 8 bases and V 5 bases, and 18 bases lay outside the gene matches. The CDR3 is 17 amino acids. The CDR3 DNA reads as TGTGCCAGCAGCCCCTTCCCCCCCCCGAACGCGGGGGATGAGCAGTTCTTA. This codes for CASSPFPPPNAGDEQFL.

About this clonotype itself: This is likely a read error, given that the CDR3 carries no conserved phenylalanine or tryptophan at its end. The chain couples TRBV6-2 or TRBV6-3 to TRBJ2-5, with 7 bases that match TRBD1. V was pared by 6 bases and J by 5 bases, with 9 bases of the junction left unmatched. CDR1 is MNHEY and CDR2 is SVGEGT in the germline V gene. This CDR3 spans 14 amino acids. As DNA, the CDR3 is TGTGCCAGCAGCTATGGGACAGCCCCCGAGACCCAGTACCTC. Translation gives CASSYGTAPETQYL.

Regarding this clonotype: One junction end disagrees with the germline gene, perhaps due to a read error. This sequence joins TRBV6-2 or TRBV6-3 and TRBJ2-5, with D uncertain. This CDR3 is built from 13 residues. Germline assignment: CDR1 MNHEY and CDR2 SVGEGT. The CDR3 loop reads CASSYSTHLTPYF. CDR3 nucleotides: TGTGCCAGTAGTTACTCAACTCATCTGACCCCGTACTTC.

The table lists this clonotype with a count of one. Germline and junction disagree at one end, which may indicate a read error. The chain carries TRBV12-3 or TRBV12-4 and TRBJ2-3; 8 nucleotides agree with TRBD2. CDR3 length: 20 residues. In DNA form, the CDR3 reads TGTGCCGGCAGTTTACGGACATGGACTAGCCTGGGAGTTGTGATGAATACGCAGTATTTT. Protein product: CAGSLRTWTSLGVVMNTQYF.

Turning to this clonotype: It may be a read error: a sequence one base away is much more abundant. The chain recombines TRBV6-1 with TRBJ2-7; D is uncertain. Germline V gene data show CDR1 as MNHNS and CDR2 as SASEGT. This CDR3 is built from 13 residues. In nucleotides, the CDR3 is TGTACCAGCAGTGTATGGGTTTTCTACGAGCAGTACTTC. This sequence encodes CTSSVWVFYEQYF.

To note about this clonotype: A read error may produce the germline difference seen at one junction end. V gene TRBV7-8 combines with J gene TRBJ2-2; 8 bases are a match to TRBD2. The CDR3 has 15 amino acids. The germline V gene has CDR1 SGHVS and CDR2 FQNEAQ. This CDR3 is CASSFAGGGFGGLFF. The CDR3 coding sequence is TGTGCCAGCAGCTTTGCGGGAGGTGGATTCGGGGGGCTGTTTTTT.

This clonotype was seen a handful of times. CDR3 sequence: CASRTYPGDEETQYF. CDR3 coding DNA: TGTGCCAGCAGAACCTACCCCGGGGACGAAGAGACCCAGTACTTC. V is TRBV12-3 or TRBV12-4 and J is TRBJ2-5; tentatively, D is TRBD1 or TRBD2 (5 bases each). This CDR3 region has 15 residues. V gave up 6 bases and J gave up 3 bases, with 17 bases separating them.

Remarks on this clonotype: This is likely a read error, given that the CDR3 carries no conserved phenylalanine or tryptophan at its end. The chain recombines TRBV28 with TRBJ2-7; 11 bases align to TRBD2. The CDR3 spans 16 residues. The germline V gene encodes CDR1 MDHEN and CDR2 SYDVKM. Trimming took 8 bases from V and 3 from J; bases not matched to a gene: 12. The CDR3 nucleotides read TGTGCCAGCTTCACTAGCGGGAGAACCTCCAACTACGAGCAGTACCTC. Translation: CASFTSGRTSNYEQYL.

On this clonotype: A much larger clone is a single base away; this may be a read error. J is TRBJ2-7 and V is TRBV7-9; possibly TRBD1 for D (5 bases). The germline V gene has CDR1 SEHNR and CDR2 FQNEAQ (reference sequence). The V and J ends lost 5 bases and 2 bases respectively, with 16 bases between them. The CDR3 extends over 15 amino acids. The chain's CDR3 is CASSHSWTHAYEQYF. CDR3 coding DNA: TGTGCCAGCAGCCACTCCTGGACACATGCCTACGAGCAGTACTTC.

This chain joins TRBV4-3 and TRBJ2-1; no definite D call. Germline loops: CDR1 LGHNA, CDR2 YSLEER. The CDR3 is 14 amino acids. Written as DNA, the CDR3 is TGCAATAGCAGCCACACAGAGTTGGTCAATGAGCAGTTCTTC. Its protein product is CNSSHTELVNEQFF.

As for this clonotype: The junction and the germline gene differ at one end; a read error may be behind it. The V gene is TRBV11-1, the J gene TRBJ2-2; TRBD2 aligns across 7 bases. The CDR3 covers 15 residues. From germline, CDR1 is SGHAT and CDR2 FQDESV (reference sequence). CDR3 DNA sequence: TGTGGCAGCAGGGTTATGGCGGGAGTGTCCGGGGAGCTATTTTTT. Amino acids: CGSRVMAGVSGELFF.

To note about this clonotype: Its ends do not fully match the called genes, so a read error is possible. The J gene is TRBJ2-3, the V gene TRBV28; TRBD1 might be the D (6 bases). Per the germline V gene, CDR1 is MDHEN and CDR2 is SYDVKM. The CDR3 runs 15 residues. This chain's CDR3 is CASGFGVQGRDTQYF. In DNA form, the CDR3 reads TGTGCCAGCGGTTTCGGGGTACAGGGAAGGGATACACAGTATTTC.

Notes on this clonotype: The germline gene is not matched at one end of the junction; a read error may be the cause. The V call is TRBV7-8, the J call TRBJ2-3; 7 positions match TRBD2. This CDR3 has 16 amino acids. Germline CDR1 reads SGHVS; CDR2 reads FQNEAQ. CDR3 amino acids: CAISFVVGGRTDTQYF. The CDR3 nucleotides read TGTGCCATCAGCTTTGTAGTGGGAGGGAGAACAGATACGCAGTATTTT.

In regard to this clonotype: Given a much more abundant clone one base away, this may be a read error. The chain employs TRBV7-9 and TRBJ1-2; D not certain. This CDR3 is built from 16 residues. Looked up from germline, CDR1 is SEHNR and CDR2 is FQNEAQ (reference sequence). The CDR3 nucleotides are TGTGTCAGCAGCCCCGAGGGCAGGCTGTCCCAGTATGGCTACACCTTC. Amino acid sequence: CVSSPEGRLSQYGYTF.

Points on this clonotype: The junction and the germline gene differ at one end; a read error may be behind it. V and J are TRBV11-2 and TRBJ2-1, with D possibly matching TRBD2 (6 bases). In germline, CDR1 is SGHAT, CDR2 FQNNGV. This CDR3 comprises 16 residues. CDR3 nucleotides: TGTGCCAGGAGCATAAGCCTGGACGGGAGCTACAATGAGCAGCTCTTC. Translating it yields CARSISLDGSYNEQLF.

On this clonotype: Germline is not matched at one junction end, which may reflect a read error. This rearrangement joins TRBV6-5 to TRBJ2-7; D is possibly TRBD2 (5 bases). This CDR3 has 16 residues. The germline V gene encodes CDR1 MNHEY and CDR2 SVGAGI. The CDR3 reads CASRLTASGTAYDQYF. CDR3 DNA sequence: TGTGCCAGCCGACTGACTGCCAGCGGTACCGCCTACGATCAGTACTTC.

In the case of this clonotype: One end of the junction is discordant with germline, which a read error may explain. This chain connects TRBV11-2 to TRBJ2-1; TRBD1 matches at 9 bases. The CDR3 consists of 21 residues. In germline, CDR1 is SGHAT, CDR2 FQNNGV. In DNA, the CDR3 is TGTGCCAGAAGCTTAGAACAGGGGGCAAGGCGGGAGAGGGGGCATTACAATGAGCAGTTCTTC. Translated, it gives CARSLEQGARRERGHYNEQFF.

This clonotype is labeled as medium-sized. The chain links TRBV10-3 to TRBJ1-1, with a possible D match to TRBD1 (6 bases). Trimming removed 6 bases from V and 0 bases from J, with 14 bases in between. The length of the CDR3 is 15 residues. CDR1 ENHRY and CDR2 SYGVKD come from the germline V gene. The CDR3 here is CAISTGTTLNTEAFF. The DNA of the CDR3 is TGTGCCATCAGCACCGGGACAACGCTGAACACTGAAGCTTTCTTT.

Regarding this clonotype: One end of the junction is discordant with germline, which a read error may explain. The chain carries TRBV11-3 and TRBJ2-1; 9 positions match TRBD2. The CDR3 is 15 residues long. Per the germline V gene, CDR1 is SGHNT and CDR2 is YENEEA. The DNA for the CDR3 is TGCGCCAGCAGCCGACTAGCGGAGGGGGTATATGAGCAGTTCTTC. This sequence encodes CASSRLAEGVYEQFF.